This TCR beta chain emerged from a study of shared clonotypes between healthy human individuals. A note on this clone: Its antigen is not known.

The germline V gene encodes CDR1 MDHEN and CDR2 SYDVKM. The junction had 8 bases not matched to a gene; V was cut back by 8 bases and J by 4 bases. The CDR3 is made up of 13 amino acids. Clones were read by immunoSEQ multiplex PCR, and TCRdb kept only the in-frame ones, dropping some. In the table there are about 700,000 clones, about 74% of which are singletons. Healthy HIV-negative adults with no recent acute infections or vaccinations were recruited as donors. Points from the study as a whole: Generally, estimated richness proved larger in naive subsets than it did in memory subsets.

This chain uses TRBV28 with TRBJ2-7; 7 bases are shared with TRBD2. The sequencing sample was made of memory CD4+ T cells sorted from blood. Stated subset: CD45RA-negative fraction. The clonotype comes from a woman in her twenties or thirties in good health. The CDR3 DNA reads TGTGCCAGCCGCGGGGGTGGGCGTTACGAGCAGTACTTC. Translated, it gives CASRGGGRYEQYF.